A single sample gave rise to the 3 T cell receptor beta chains below, sequenced in a study of T-cell memory formation after mild COVID-19. TCRdb used MiXCR to reprocess the 5' RACE reads, holding one entry per CDR3 protein. The sample records approximately 450,000 distinct CDR3 sequences, about 20% being singletons. Sequenced: PBMCs or a T cell subset sorted from them (not recorded which). These receptors were taken from an adult woman who had mild COVID-19 (a few samples of this study predate the infection). Cell type and time point are not known.

This clonotype showed up many times. This chain connects TRBV7-2 to TRBJ2-1, with 7 nucleotides matching TRBD2. The germline gives CDR1 SGHTA, CDR2 FQGNSA. The CDR3 is made up of 13 amino acids. V lost 4 bases, J lost 12 bases, and 9 bases stayed unmatched. The CDR3 DNA reads TGTGCCAGCAGCTATCTAGCGGAGGGGAGGCAGTTCTTC. It yields the protein CASSYLAEGRQFF. Full variable domain (missing parts from reference TRBV7-2 and TRBJ2-1): GAGVSQSPSNKVTEKGKDVELRCDPISGHTALYWYRQSLGQGLEFLIYFQGNSAPDKSGLPSDRFSAERTGGSVSTLTIQRTQQEDSAVYLCASSYLAEGRQFFGPGTRLTVL.

This clonotype turned up a few times. V gene TRBV12-3 or TRBV12-4 combines with J gene TRBJ1-5, with D tentatively TRBD1 (5 bases). The V end was cut by 5 bases, the J end by 4 bases, with 12 bases between. This CDR3 is built from 14 residues. The CDR3 bases are TGTGCCAGCAGTCCAGGGAGTTCTAATCAGCCCCAGCATTTT. Residues: CASSPGSSNQPQHF.

This clonotype was observed a few times. This chain links TRBV20-1 with TRBJ1-6; D possibly corresponds to TRBD1 (5 bases). Trimming removed 0 bases from V and 3 bases from J, with 9 bases in between. Per germline, CDR1 DFQATT and CDR2 SNEGSKA (reference sequence). The CDR3 has 15 residues. This chain's CDR3 is CSARDGGDYNSPLHF. CDR3 DNA sequence: TGCAGTGCTAGAGATGGGGGTGACTATAATTCACCCCTCCACTTT.